The clone carrying this TCR beta chain was observed a handful of times. What it binds is not known. The sample belongs to a study of T-cell reconstitution after alpha-beta-depleted transplantation in children. TCRbeta library construction was performed incorporating unique molecular identifiers. TCRdb independently ran MiXCR on the PCR reads; one entry per CDR3 protein. The data contain some 310,000 distinct CDR3 sequences, roughly 25% of them seen just once; the ten biggest clones take up approximately 11%. Findings and caveats of the study: Some patients' high day-60 TCRbeta diversity was attributed to recipient cells surviving conditioning. After transplant, at about two months, alpha-beta T cells were reportedly derived from several hundred expanded graft clones. T-cell numbers and diversity one year post-transplant derived largely from freshly generated T cells.

CDR3 length equals 16 residues. Germline CDR1 SGHAT, CDR2 FQNNGV. The V and J ends lost 1 base and 0 bases respectively, with 13 bases between them. This TCR was sampled from a male patient between 10 and 17 years old who had a stem cell transplant for acute lymphoblastic leukemia, so the T cells may come from the graft donor. The specimen comprised PBMCs, mostly from graft donor cells, sampled 180 days after TCRalphabeta/CD19-depleted stem cell transplant. This chain uses TRBV11-2 with TRBJ2-7; possibly TRBD1 or TRBD2 for D (6 bases each). The CDR3 loop reads CASSLGGTKSSYEQYF. In nucleotides, the CDR3 is TGTGCCAGCAGCTTAGGCGGGACAAAAAGCTCCTACGAGCAGTACTTC.